This TCR beta chain was captured by sequencing in a study of blood T cell repertoires in COVID-19 (dated by TCRdb to about 2020). Broadly, across the study: The collaborator samples originated in the United States, Italy and Spain and spanned the acute and convalescent phases of COVID-19. The prospective study material was composed of cDNA or gDNA derived from T cells, B-cell-depleted T cells, or PBMCs. Subjects who had been exposed to COVID-19, were actively infected with it, or had recovered from it provided the deeply sampled blood TCRbeta repertoires that made up the dataset. The repertoires were made available in a free public database intended to serve as a resource for research on the immune response to SARS-CoV-2. The samples were drawn from the first 160 participants of the ongoing ImmuneRACE study and from some 1,300 subjects provided by 6 global collaborators. Sample metadata almost always included a de-identified subject ID, COVID-19 status, age in years and sex. HLA class I and class II types, where available, came from metadata supplied by the sample provider rather than from assay-based typing.

Whole blood was collected in K2EDTA tubes by collaborating institutions according to the institutions' own protocols. Collaborator samples were shipped for TCRbeta analysis as frozen whole blood, isolated PBMCs, or DNA extracted from either sample type. For this clone: What antigen it recognizes has not been identified. There are no base qualities to consult, and no much larger clone falls within one base. The same CDR3 can be traced to other DNA sequences in this sample.

Trimming costs V 2 bases and J 2 bases, and their ends lie 7 bases apart. In the germline V gene, CDR1 corresponds to MDHEN and CDR2 to SYDVKM. The CDR3 runs 13 amino acids, cysteine and phenylalanine included. The only DNA kept is the CDR3, 39 bases in frame from the first base. TCRbeta CDR3 regions were amplified from genomic DNA using the immunoSEQ Assay, a bias-controlled multiplex PCR. Per the original workflow: Within the assay, amplification of reference gene primers was used to estimate how many nucleated cells each sample contained. Sequence reads were collapsed and filtered to measure the absolute abundance of every unique TCRbeta CDR3 rearrangement. For each sample, productive Simpson clonality was calculated as the square root of Simpson's diversity index over productive rearrangements. The table was pulled from immuneACCESS by TCRdb, which kept in-frame rearrangements only. Such tables lose some clones; where checked, under half of the loss comes from unresolved V genes, and the rest has no known cause. V and J calls and clone size follow that table, whereas D and trimming were derived from the DNA. For this sample the table gives about 200,000 clones, of which about 80% were detected only once. In total, the top ten clones hold 6.5% to 7% of the sample.

The paper's findings and limits, for the study overall: The quantity of clinical and demographic metadata differed by source and by participant and was supplied without curation.

Here the chain combines TRBV28 and TRBJ2-7; tentative D gene TRBD2, with 5 bases matching. The TCR was taken from a human donor with acute or convalescent COVID-19. The donor label of this sample is uncertain. The sample taken for sequencing was peripheral blood. This receptor has the CDR3 CASSLRGTYEQYF. The DNA sequence follows: TGTGCCAGCAGTTTACGGGGAACCTACGAGCAGTACTTC. The reference TRBV28 and TRBJ2-7 proteins fill in what lies around the CDR3, so the full variable domain reads DVKVTQSSRYLVKRTGEKVFLECVQDMDHENMFWYRQDPGLGLRLIYFSYDVKMKEKGDIPEGYSVSREKKERFSLILESASTNQTSMYLCASSLRGTYEQYFGPGTRLTVT.